The present T cell receptor beta chain was sequenced within a study of T-cell reconstitution after alpha-beta-depleted transplantation in children. Study results and limitations: After transplant, high TCRbeta diversity at day 60 in some patients arose from surviving recipient T cells and thymic progenitors. A year had passed since transplant, and T-cell counts and diversity by then came mostly from newly produced T cells. The origin of alpha-beta T cells about two months after transplant was reportedly several hundred expanded graft clones.

The authors prepared the TCRbeta library with unique molecular identifiers. TCRdb re-called the PCR reads through MiXCR, storing one row per CDR3 protein. Of 300,000 to 400,000 distinct CDR3 sequences in the sample, 16% were seen once. The CDR3 length is 13 residues. The V end lost 2 bases, the J end lost 6 bases, and 10 bases lay between the germline ends. Germline-derived CDR1 and CDR2 are KGHSY and FQNENV. A remark on this clonotype: Its target is not known.

The receptor comes from a male patient between 2 and 15 years old who had a stem cell transplant for acute lymphoblastic leukemia, so the T cells may come from the graft donor. This material consisted of PBMCs, mostly from graft donor cells, taken 360 days after TCRalphabeta/CD19-depleted stem cell transplant. The chain combines TRBV16 with TRBJ1-2; D is uncertain. The CDR3 bases are TGTGCCAGCAGCCAAAGAGCGGAAAATGGCTACACCTTC. It translates to CASSQRAENGYTF.